This record covers a single TCR beta chain. The target antigen is unknown. The data were produced by immunoSEQ multiplex PCR, yet TCRdb's version contains in-frame clones alone and is incomplete. The sample consists of about 38,000 clones, approximately 89% of them appearing once. The sample belongs to a study of neoadjuvant nivolumab and ipilimumab in lung cancer. The study, taken as a whole, reports: Only two of four nivolumab-treated tumors gained richness and clonality by surgery. Higher pretherapy blood TCR richness went with higher resected-tumor richness.

The source of this sequence is an adult with non-small cell lung cancer. The sample in question was peripheral blood, obtained before neoadjuvant nivolumab, alone or with ipilimumab.

CDR3 loop: CASSSIRSTGHGYTF. In DNA, the CDR3 is TGTGCCAGCAGCTCCATCCGGTCAACAGGGCATGGCTACACCTTC. The rearrangement joins TRBV11-2 to TRBJ1-2; a weak D match, TRBD1 (6 bases). Between the trimmed V and J ends, which lost 4 bases and 6 bases, there was a span of 18 bases. The CDR3 runs to 15 residues. CDR1 is SGHAT, CDR2 FQNNGV, per germline.